One T cell receptor (beta chain) is described in this entry. The entry originates in a study of control samples from healthy donors and cancer patients. CDR1 is MNHNY, CDR2 SVGAGI, per germline (reference sequence). This CDR3 has 13 amino acids. Trimming stripped 6 bases from V and 2 bases from J, with 10 bases between. Some clones are missing from TCRdb's copy, which holds only in-frame ones; the method was immunoSEQ multiplex PCR. The sample carries some 120,000 clones, 80% to 95% recorded once. This receptor was identified in a man younger than 35 in good health. J is TRBJ2-5 and V is TRBV6-6, with D perhaps matching TRBD1 (6 bases). Sequencing input: blood. CDR3 nucleotide sequence: TGTGCCAGCAGCGCGGACAGTCAAGAGACCCAGTACTTC. This encodes CASSADSQETQYF.